This T cell receptor (beta chain) was captured by sequencing in a study of T cell responses to AZD1222 COVID-19 vaccine. V was trimmed by 0 bases and J by 1 base, leaving 7 bases between them. The CDR3 is 14 amino acids. Per germline, CDR1 SGHDN and CDR2 FVKESK. As to this clone: Its matching antigen is unknown. Other nucleotide sequences from this sample produce the same CDR3.

Study results and caveats: Most donors were white British and more were female, and clonal diversity was possibly underestimated. All repertoire sampling was performed exclusively after the peak T cell response.

Libraries were prepared by immunoSEQ multiplex PCR; TCRdb keeps only in-frame clonotypes and omits some of them. The profile shows 150,000 or so clones, 80% to 90% of them singletons. The chain uses TRBV14 and TRBJ2-7, with D maybe TRBD2 (5 bases). This sample comprised peripheral blood, obtained on day 0 of AZD1222 vaccination. This clonotype originated in an adult in good health. In DNA form, the CDR3 reads TGTGCCAGCAGCCAAGAGGGAGTTTCCTACGAGCAGTACTTC. Residues: CASSQEGVSYEQYF.